This T cell receptor (beta chain) originates from a study of T cells in Graves' hyperthyroidism and ophthalmopathy. RNA transcripts were the template for amplifying TCR beta CDR3 regions. HTBI primers were the set used in a first-round RT-PCR of the TCR CDR3. TCRdb used MiXCR to reprocess the multiplex PCR reads, holding one entry per CDR3 protein. The table includes approximately 620,000 distinct CDR3 sequences, about 16% detected once. Each diagnosis was grounded in clinical symptoms, serum thyroxine and TRAb, thyroid ultrasound, and orbital computed tomography. Specimen: blood. The receptor was derived from a woman aged 35 to 49 with Graves' ophthalmopathy.

CDR3: CSAPRGGVGNTIYF. CDR3 in DNA: TGCAGTGCGCCCCGGGGAGGGGTTGGAAACACCATATATTTT. The chain couples TRBV20-1 to TRBJ1-3, with TRBD1 as a possible D gene (5 bases). Trimming cost V 6 bases and J 3 bases, with 15 bases left between them. Per germline, CDR1 DFQATT and CDR2 SNEGSKA (reference sequence). This CDR3 has 14 amino acids.